The rows below give T cell receptor beta chains drawn from one sample of a study of cytomegalovirus exposure and HLA in healthy donors. Here immunoSEQ multiplex PCR was the method, and the copy in TCRdb shows in-frame clones only, minus some. This table holds under 35,000 clones. The source material was PBMCs. These receptors were obtained from a young man in good health and CMV-seronegative. Each CDR3 is given without its conserved first and last residue. The order of the fields is V gene, J gene, CDR3 protein.

V gene: TRBV6-1; J gene: TRBJ2-7; CDR3 protein: ASSGRTGDGREQY
V gene: TRBV20-1; J gene: TRBJ2-7; CDR3 protein: SGASPYEQY
V gene: TRBV28; J gene: TRBJ1-5; CDR3 protein: ASIQGNSNQPQH
V gene: TRBV10-2; J gene: TRBJ1-1; CDR3 protein: ASSAGVNTEAF
V gene: TRBV9; J gene: TRBJ2-2; CDR3 protein: ASSVQRITGELF
V gene: TRBV10-3; J gene: TRBJ2-7; CDR3 protein: AISASLTSGSEQY
V gene: TRBV7-8; J gene: TRBJ2-7; CDR3 protein: ASSPRRELFGGSSYEQY
V gene: TRBV5-6; J gene: TRBJ1-2; CDR3 protein: ASSLAQIYGYT
V gene: TRBV29-1; J gene: TRBJ1-1; CDR3 protein: SVDTRTEAF
V gene: TRBV10-3; J gene: TRBJ2-7; CDR3 protein: AIGRTQGEDEQY
V gene: TRBV5-6; J gene: TRBJ2-3; CDR3 protein: ASSRRAGWKVDTQY
V gene: TRBV2; J gene: TRBJ1-5; CDR3 protein: ASKQGGAQPQH
V gene: TRBV7-2; J gene: TRBJ2-7; CDR3 protein: ASSLKASSYEQY
V gene: TRBV28; J gene: TRBJ2-5; CDR3 protein: ASSFGTGQGGETQY
V gene: TRBV15; J gene: TRBJ2-1; CDR3 protein: ATSTLTTGTGRNEQF
V gene: TRBV2; J gene: TRBJ2-4; CDR3 protein: ASIQRGPKNIQY
V gene: TRBV4-2; J gene: TRBJ2-7; CDR3 protein: ASSQDFAGSYEQY
V gene: TRBV7-2; J gene: TRBJ2-2; CDR3 protein: ASSRREVALGELF
V gene: TRBV5-8; J gene: TRBJ2-1; CDR3 protein: ASSPRDRVNEQF
V gene: TRBV6-5; J gene: TRBJ1-5; CDR3 protein: ASSGGRSNQPQH
V gene: TRBV27; J gene: TRBJ2-1; CDR3 protein: ASSSQVKQF
V gene: TRBV28; J gene: NA; CDR3 protein: ASSEIYEQY
V gene: TRBV9; J gene: TRBJ1-3; CDR3 protein: ASSVGQGANTIY
V gene: TRBV11-2; J gene: TRBJ1-4; CDR3 protein: ASSLDYVGGRKLF
V gene: TRBV5-4; J gene: TRBJ2-3; CDR3 protein: ASSLAGILASDTQY
V gene: TRBV7-2; J gene: TRBJ1-2; CDR3 protein: ASSWDRAYGYT
V gene: TRBV14; J gene: TRBJ1-2; CDR3 protein: ASSQEPGTGTGYGYT